The clone carrying this T cell receptor (beta chain) was counted at least ten times. The data were obtained in a study of Graves' ophthalmopathy and Graves' hyperthyroidism. The CDR3 runs 12 residues. The V end was cut by 3 bases, the J end by 1 base, with 3 bases between. In germline, CDR1 is SQVTM, CDR2 ANQGSEA. Beta-chain TCR CDR3 regions were amplified from RNA transcripts. Amplification began with first-round RT-PCR using HTBI primers, then second-round multiplex PCR was performed. TCRdb re-called the multiplex PCR reads through MiXCR, storing one row per CDR3 protein. The table has about 1.1 million distinct CDR3 sequences, about two fifths seen once.

The TCR originated in an adult man with Graves' hyperthyroidism. The chain uses TRBV29-1 and TRBJ2-2; D remains ambiguous. The sequencing sample was made of peripheral blood or thyroid tissue (not recorded which). CDR3 region: CSVDRNTGELFF. CDR3 in DNA: TGCAGCGTTGATAGGAACACCGGGGAGCTGTTTTTT.